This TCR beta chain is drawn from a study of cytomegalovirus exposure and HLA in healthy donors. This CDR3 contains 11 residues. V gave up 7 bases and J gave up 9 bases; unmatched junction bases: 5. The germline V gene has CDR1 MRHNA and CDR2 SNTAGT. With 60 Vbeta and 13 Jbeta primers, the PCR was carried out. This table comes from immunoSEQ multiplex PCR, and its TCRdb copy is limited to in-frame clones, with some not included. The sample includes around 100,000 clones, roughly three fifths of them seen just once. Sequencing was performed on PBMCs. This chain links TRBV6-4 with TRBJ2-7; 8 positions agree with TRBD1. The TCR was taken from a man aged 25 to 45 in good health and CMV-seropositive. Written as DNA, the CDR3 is TGTGCCAGCATCGGACAGGGTGCGCAGTACTTC. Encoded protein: CASIGQGAQYF.